These 29 T cell receptor beta chains originate from one sample sequenced in a study of control samples from healthy donors and cancer patients. The data were produced by immunoSEQ multiplex PCR, yet TCRdb's version contains in-frame clones alone and is incomplete. This sample has around 130,000 clones, with roughly 90% found just once. The specimen was blood. The receptor source for this set is a young man in good health.

The chain links TRBV11-2 to TRBJ2-2, with 13 positions matching TRBD2. The germline CDR1 and CDR2 sequences are SGHAT and FQNNGV. V gave up 5 bases and J gave up 3 bases; unmatched junction bases: 9. The CDR3 spans 18 residues. The CDR3 DNA sequence: TGTGCCAGCAGCCCACTGACTAGCGGGGGGCTGTACACCGGGGAGCTGTTTTTT. It encodes CASSPLTSGGLYTGELFF.

The rearrangement links TRBV4-1 to TRBJ2-1; TRBD1 aligns across 9 bases. This CDR3 spans 17 amino acids. Germline CDR1 is MGHRA and CDR2 is YSYEKL. The V gene end was trimmed by 4 bases and the J gene end by 2 bases; junction bases not matched to a gene: 9. Here the CDR3 DNA reads TGCGCCAGCAGCCTACGCAGGGGGACAGGGCCCTACAATGAGCAGTTCTTC. Translation: CASSLRRGTGPYNEQFF.

The rearrangement uses TRBV2 and TRBJ2-6; 9 positions agree with TRBD1. The CDR3 has 18 amino acids. In germline, CDR1 is SNHLY, CDR2 FYNNEI. V shed 3 bases and J 0 bases; nucleotides not matched to a gene: 6. CDR3 sequence reads: CASSEGQGRSSGANVLTF. The CDR3 region has the DNA TGTGCCAGCAGTGAGGGACAGGGTAGGAGCTCTGGGGCCAACGTCCTGACTTTC.

V gene TRBV6-5 combines with J gene TRBJ1-6; tentatively, D is TRBD1 (6 bases). The CDR3 has 13 residues. CDR1 is MNHEY and CDR2 is SVGAGI in the germline V gene. Trimming shortened V by 7 bases and J by 7 bases, and 11 bases separated the two germline ends. CDR3 sequence: CASKSGANSPLHF. The CDR3 region has the DNA TGTGCCAGCAAATCGGGGGCCAATTCACCCCTCCACTTT.

This chain links TRBV27 with TRBJ2-1, with D perhaps matching TRBD1 (5 bases). This CDR3 has 15 amino acids. The germline V gene has CDR1 MNHEY and CDR2 SMNVEV (reference sequence). The germline V and J ends were trimmed by 2 bases and 7 bases, with 15 bases remaining between them. DNA of the CDR3: TGTGCCAGCAGTTTAGGGGCACTTACTCGGAATGAGCAGTTCTTC. It specifies CASSLGALTRNEQFF.

This clone was counted once. This chain joins TRBV6-5 and TRBJ2-2, with TRBD1 matching over 7 bases. The CDR3 extends over 14 amino acids. Per germline, CDR1 MNHEY and CDR2 SVGAGI. J was trimmed by 1 base and V by 9 bases; bases with no gene match: 5. In nucleotides, the CDR3 is TGTGCCAGTCACCGGGACAGGAACACCGGGGAGCTGTTTTTT. It translates to CASHRDRNTGELFF.

The chain has TRBV5-1 and TRBJ1-3; unclear D gene. V lost 4 bases to trimming and J lost 0 bases, with 17 bases between them. Germline V CDR1 and CDR2: SGHRS, YFSETQ. The CDR3 totals 17 residues. This CDR3 is CASSRGPSPLSGNTIYF. The DNA for the CDR3 is TGCGCCAGCAGCCGCGGCCCTTCCCCACTCTCTGGAAACACCATATATTTT.

This chain connects TRBV4-1 to TRBJ1-2; tentatively, D is TRBD1 (5 bases). Germline CDR1 reads MGHRA; CDR2 reads YSYEKL. The CDR3 contains 15 residues. V lost 0 bases, J lost 4 bases, and 12 bases lay in between. In DNA form, the CDR3 reads TGCGCCAGCAGCCAAGATTCGCAGGGTTCCTATGGCTACACCTTC. It encodes CASSQDSQGSYGYTF.

This chain joins TRBV18 and TRBJ2-3, with TRBD2 matching 10 bases. V was clipped by 6 bases and J by 12 bases; unmatched bases: 15. The CDR3 loop spans 15 amino acids. Germline loops: CDR1 KGHSH, CDR2 LQKENI. CDR3 DNA: TGTGCCAGCTCTCGTGAACAGCGGGGGGGCGCTCGTCAGTATTTT. This sequence encodes CASSREQRGGARQYF.

The chain uses TRBV5-4 and TRBJ2-6; D ambiguous. The CDR3 is 14 amino acids. V was shortened by 2 bases and J by 4 bases, with 7 bases between the two germline ends. CDR1 is SGHNT, CDR2 YYREEE, per germline (reference sequence). The CDR3 sequence: CASSFVSGANVLTF. CDR3 nucleotides: TGTGCCAGCAGCTTCGTCTCCGGGGCCAACGTCCTGACTTTC.

The rearrangement links TRBV18 to TRBJ1-2; 8 bases are shared with TRBD1. V shed 8 bases and J 5 bases; nucleotides not matched to a gene: 19. This CDR3 contains 17 residues. The germline CDR1 and CDR2 sequences are KGHSH and LQKENI. The CDR3 reads CASQDGTGLSVLYGYTF. The CDR3 nucleotides read TGTGCCAGCCAGGACGGGACAGGTCTTAGCGTCCTATATGGCTACACCTTC.

CDR3 DNA: TGTGCCTTCAGGGAGGTCTATGGCTACACCTTC. Translated: CAFREVYGYTF. The chain has TRBV30 and TRBJ1-2, with D possibly TRBD1 on 5 matching bases. Germline-derived CDR1 and CDR2 are GTSNPN and SVGIG (reference sequence). V was clipped by 7 bases and J by 4 bases, with 10 bases between them. The CDR3 sequence is 11 residues long.

The V gene is TRBV6-5, the J gene TRBJ1-4, with 7 nucleotides matching TRBD1. The V gene's germline CDR1 is MNHEY and CDR2 SVGAGI. The CDR3 extends over 14 amino acids. The V segment lost 8 bases and the J segment 6 bases; nucleotides outside the gene matches: 9. The CDR3 here is CASAPGTVHEKLFF. The CDR3 DNA reads TGTGCCAGCGCCCCGGGGACAGTACATGAAAAACTGTTTTTT.

The chain has TRBV21-1 and TRBJ1-5. TRBV21-1 counts as a pseudogene. The CDR3 extends over 13 amino acids. CDR3 amino acids: CASIDRGNQPQHF. The CDR3 bases are TGTGCCAGCATAGACCGGGGAAATCAGCCCCAGCATTTT.

The rearrangement links TRBV6-6 to TRBJ1-2, with D maybe TRBD1 (6 bases). Trimming cost V 6 bases and J 5 bases, with 13 bases left between them. The CDR3 consists of 13 residues. The germline V gene has CDR1 MNHNY and CDR2 SVGAGI (reference sequence). CDR3 bases: TGTGCCAGCAGCCGCAGGGGAAGTTATGGCTACACCTTC. Amino acid sequence: CASSRRGSYGYTF.

The rearrangement links TRBV5-1 to TRBJ2-1, with 8 bases identical to TRBD2. The length of the CDR3 is 15 residues. Germline V CDR1 and CDR2: SGHRS, YFSETQ. V lost 4 bases, J lost 9 bases, and 12 bases stayed unmatched. CDR3 protein: CASSPLRGLVVEQFF. In DNA, the CDR3 is TGCGCCAGCAGCCCACTCCGGGGACTAGTAGTTGAGCAGTTCTTC. Supplemented by reference TRBV5-1 and TRBJ2-1, the full variable domain reads KAGVTQTPRYLIKTRGQQVTLSCSPISGHRSVSWYQQTPGQGLQFLFEYFSETQRNKGNFPGRFSGRQFSNSRSEMNVSTLELGDSALYLCASSPLRGLVVEQFFGPGTRLTVL.

The chain employs TRBV7-7 and TRBJ2-5; no clear D gene. CDR1 and CDR2 (germline): SSHAT, FNYEAQ (reference sequence). V was cut by 1 base and J by 5 bases, with 8 bases left in between. This CDR3 has 13 residues. The CDR3 spells CASSLGGVETQYF. The CDR3 bases are TGTGCCAGCAGCTTAGGTGGGGTTGAGACCCAGTACTTC.

This clone appeared once. The CDR3 loop reads CASSSPRAEQYF. The CDR3 DNA is TGTGCCAGCAGTTCCCCAAGAGCCGAGCAGTACTTC. The chain joins TRBV6-6 to TRBJ2-7; D remains unclear. CDR1 is MNHNY, CDR2 SVGAGI, per germline (reference sequence). The CDR3 spans 12 residues. V gave up 4 bases and J gave up 6 bases, with 10 bases separating them.

The rearrangement joins TRBV18 to TRBJ1-1; 8 nucleotides line up with TRBD1. This CDR3 has 13 amino acids. Germline assignment: CDR1 KGHSH and CDR2 LQKENI. Trimming removed 11 bases from V and 5 bases from J; junction bases left unmatched: 10. CDR3 amino acids: CAGHGQGNTEAFF. In nucleotides, the CDR3 is TGTGCCGGGCATGGACAGGGTAATACTGAAGCTTTCTTT.

This clone was seen a handful of times. The V call is TRBV6-1, the J call TRBJ1-5; D not resolved. In germline, CDR1 is MNHNS, CDR2 SASEGT. CDR3 length: 15 residues. Trimming cost V 2 bases and J 2 bases, with 10 bases left between them. CDR3 sequence (DNA): TGTGCCAGCAGTGAAAGGGAGGACGGCAATCAGCCCCAGCATTTT. This codes for CASSEREDGNQPQHF.

This clone was observed a handful of times. The J gene is TRBJ2-3, the V gene TRBV2; D call uncertain. Trimming pared 1 base from V and 5 bases from J, leaving 4 bases between. The CDR3 is made up of 12 amino acids. CDR1 SNHLY and CDR2 FYNNEI come from the germline V gene. CDR3 nucleotides: TGTGCCAGCAGTGAAGTTGAAGATACGCAGTATTTT. Protein sequence: CASSEVEDTQYF.

The CDR3 DNA is TGTGCCAGCAGTCTCTACATTTCATGGGACAGGAACACTGAAGCTTTCTTT. It specifies CASSLYISWDRNTEAFF. The chain recombines TRBV4-2 with TRBJ1-1, with 7 bases identical to TRBD1. The CDR3 extends over 17 amino acids. Trimming took 6 bases from V and 1 from J; bases not matched to a gene: 14. CDR1 LGHNA and CDR2 YNFKEQ come from the germline V gene.

The chain combines TRBV7-6 with TRBJ2-3; D gene uncertain. The CDR3 is made up of 16 amino acids. Deletions cut 6 bases from V and 4 bases from J, with 20 bases between. Germline V CDR1 and CDR2: SGHVS, FNYEAQ. CDR3 protein: CASSQTTHGQSDTQYF. CDR3 bases: TGTGCCAGCAGTCAAACCACACACGGTCAGTCAGATACGCAGTATTTT.

The chain carries TRBV14 and TRBJ2-7; D is uncertain. Trimming pared 4 bases from V and 3 bases from J, leaving 4 bases between. Per the germline V gene, CDR1 is SGHDN and CDR2 is FVKESK. The CDR3 covers 11 residues. The CDR3 region has the DNA TGTGCCAGCAGCCCGGGCTACGAGCAGTACTTC. Translation gives CASSPGYEQYF.

The CDR3 DNA sequence: TGTGCCAGCACCCTCCAAGTTAACACTGAAGCTTTCTTT. Translation: CASTLQVNTEAFF. V and J are TRBV2 and TRBJ1-1; D is unclear. Trimming left V 7 bases short and J 2 bases short, with 11 bases between. In germline, CDR1 is SNHLY, CDR2 FYNNEI. CDR3 length equals 13 residues.

The CDR3 DNA reads as TGTGCCAGCTCACCCGGTGGGGAGCTGTTTTTT. This codes for CASSPGGELFF. The J gene is TRBJ2-2, the V gene TRBV18; D is unclear. The CDR3 sequence is 11 residues long. Trimming removed 3 bases from V and 8 bases from J, with 4 bases in between. In germline, CDR1 is KGHSH, CDR2 LQKENI.

The chain links TRBV7-2 to TRBJ2-1; 10 bases map to TRBD1. CDR1 and CDR2 (germline): SGHTA, FQGNSA. Losses at the gene ends were 4 bases for V and 6 bases for J; bases not matched to a gene: 3. This CDR3 has 14 amino acids. The CDR3 is CASSSRDRGNEQFF. Here the CDR3 DNA reads TGTGCCAGCAGCTCCCGGGACAGGGGCAATGAGCAGTTCTTC.

V gene TRBV2 combines with J gene TRBJ1-2; D gene ambiguous. This CDR3 comprises 13 residues. Trimming pared 8 bases from V and 0 bases from J, leaving 10 bases between. Germline CDR1 reads SNHLY; CDR2 reads FYNNEI. The CDR3 protein is CASVRGTNYGYTF. CDR3 in DNA: TGTGCCAGCGTCCGGGGTACTAACTATGGCTACACCTTC. The variable domain in full, completed from reference TRBV2 and TRBJ1-2, reads EPEVTQTPSHQVTQMGQEVILRCVPISNHLYFYWYRQILGQKVEFLVSFYNNEISEKSEIFDDQFSVERPDGSNFTLKIRSTKLEDSAMYFCASVRGTNYGYTFGSGTRLTVV.

The chain couples TRBV7-3 to TRBJ2-1, with a tentative D call TRBD2 (6 bases). The germline V and J ends were trimmed by 5 bases and 7 bases, with 15 bases remaining between them. Germline values: CDR1 SGHTA, CDR2 FQGTGA. This CDR3 has 14 residues. CDR3: CASSKEGAGNEQFF. The CDR3 region has the DNA TGTGCCAGCAGCAAGGAGGGTGCAGGGAATGAGCAGTTCTTC.